What follows is one T cell receptor (beta chain) and its context. A read error is possible here, since a much larger clone lies one base away. The sample originates from a study of regulatory T cells in long-lasting Graves disease. Time point described: newly diagnosed GD, antithyroid drugs for less than 3 months. Making the TCR library involved RNA that had been extracted from PBMCs. The CDR3 runs to 17 residues. Germline CDR1 reads PRHDT; CDR2 reads FYEKMQ (reference sequence). CDR3 regions were amplified by Arm-PCR using iRepertoire HTBI primers to build TCR beta libraries. TCRdb ran MiXCR on the multiplex PCR reads and lists one entry per CDR3 protein. The sample lists under 250,000 distinct CDR3 sequences; 15% to 20% were seen once. This sample was also put to use in a study of T cells in Graves' hyperthyroidism and ophthalmopathy. From that paper: In patients aged 18 to 65, hyperthyroidism was newly diagnosed, with duration under 2 months. Researchers found most expanded thyroid clonotypes above 0.001 in blood as well.

The gene calls are TRBV13 and TRBJ1-2; no definite D call. The sample was peripheral blood mononuclear cells (PBMCs), taken at new diagnosis, from a patient treated with antithyroid drugs. The sequence came from a woman aged 30 to 39 with Graves disease. The CDR3 reads CASSLGQSEMANCGYTF. In nucleotides, the CDR3 is TGTGCCAGCAGCTTAGGACAGTCGGAGATGGCTAACTGTGGCTACACCTTC.